The 5 T cell receptor beta chains below all came from one sample that was sequenced in a study of identifying expanded T cells in peripheral blood. This table comes from immunoSEQ multiplex PCR, and its TCRdb copy is limited to in-frame clones, with some not included. The sample gives 80,000 to 95,000 clones, about 91% of which show up once; 3% to 4% is in the top ten. Input material: blood. The receptors were gathered from a person between 18 and 75 years old in good health.

Details on this clone: The junction departs from the called germline gene at one end, perhaps through a read error. V usage is TRBV5-1 and J usage is TRBJ2-5; D may be TRBD1 (6 bases). There are 14 residues in the CDR3. Germline CDR1 SGHRS, CDR2 YFSETQ. The CDR3 loop is CASSLDSLQETQYF. The CDR3 DNA reads as TGCGCCAGCAGTTTGGACAGCCTCCAAGAGACCCAGTACTTC.

This clone was picked up one time. The V call is TRBV7-8, the J call TRBJ1-5; D is unresolved. CDR3 length: 13 amino acids. CDR1 and CDR2 (germline): SGHVS, FQNEAQ. V shed 5 bases and J shed 7 bases, with 12 bases lying between them. The CDR3 DNA sequence: TGTGCCAGCAGCGACGGGTATCGGCAGCCCCAGCATTTT. Translating gives CASSDGYRQPQHF.

The chain has TRBV7-7 and TRBJ2-6; D uncertain. This CDR3 is 15 amino acids long. V was clipped by 5 bases and J by 5 bases, with 13 bases between them. CDR1 and CDR2 (germline): SSHAT, FNYEAQ (reference sequence). The CDR3 loop is CASSAATSRANVLTF. DNA for the CDR3: TGTGCCAGCAGCGCGGCTACAAGTCGGGCCAACGTCCTGACTTTC.

The V call is TRBV10-3, the J call TRBJ1-1, with D possibly TRBD1 on 6 matching bases. The CDR3 totals 16 residues. CDR1 and CDR2 (germline): ENHRY, SYGVKD. The V end was cut by 2 bases, the J end by 1 base, with 14 bases between. The CDR3 DNA is TGTGCCATCAGTGAGCCGCAGCGGGGGGCGAACACTGAAGCTTTCTTT. Its protein is CAISEPQRGANTEAFF.

V gene TRBV28 combines with J gene TRBJ2-3, with D possibly being TRBD2 (5 bases). Germline CDR1 and CDR2: MDHEN and SYDVKM. V lost 6 bases, J lost 4 bases, and 8 bases lay in between. The CDR3 runs 12 residues. In nucleotides, the CDR3 is TGTGCCAGCAGGAAGGAGGCAGATACGCAGTATTTT. This gives the protein CASRKEADTQYF.